What follows are 7 T cell receptor beta chains derived from one specimen sequenced in a study of early T cells in non-severe SARS-CoV-2 infection. From the 5' RACE reads, TCRdb called clonotypes with MiXCR, one entry per CDR3 protein. This sample yields around 60,000 distinct CDR3 sequences, of which about 11% are seen a single time; roughly 3% belongs to the top ten. Sequencing was performed on whole blood, taken at baseline. These receptor sequences come from an adult who was a healthcare worker with PCR-confirmed SARS-CoV-2 infection or an uninfected control (not recorded which).

The rearrangement joins TRBV20-1 to TRBJ2-5; D not certain. V was trimmed by 3 bases and J by 5 bases, leaving 13 bases between them. Germline assignment: CDR1 DFQATT and CDR2 SNEGSKA (reference sequence). The length of the CDR3 is 13 residues. The DNA of the CDR3 is TGCAGTGCTAGGCCCGTTGGTTTCGAGACCCAGTACTTC. Translated, it gives CSARPVGFETQYF.

A few counts support this clonotype. The chain carries TRBV7-3 and TRBJ2-2; no clear D. V lost 2 bases to trimming and J lost 3 bases, with 4 bases between them. CDR1 is SGHTA, CDR2 FQGTGA, per germline. The length of the CDR3 is 13 residues. This CDR3 reads CASSLAHTGELFF. In DNA form, the CDR3 reads TGTGCCAGCAGCTTAGCACACACCGGGGAGCTGTTTTTT.

The table lists this clonotype with a few counts. The chain employs TRBV7-3 and TRBJ2-3, with 7 bases lining up with TRBD2. The CDR3 is 13 amino acids. Per the germline V gene, CDR1 is SGHTA and CDR2 is FQGTGA. The ends lost 8 bases at V and 2 bases at J; junction bases unmatched: 4. The CDR3 bases are TGTGCCAGCCGGGACTATACCACAGATACGCAGTATTTT. Amino acid sequence: CASRDYTTDTQYF.

There are a few counts of this clonotype. The gene calls are TRBV19 and TRBJ2-2; possibly TRBD2 for D (5 bases). Germline CDR1 LNHDA, CDR2 SQIVND (reference sequence). Trimming took off 6 bases at V and 6 bases at J, with 14 bases between the two ends. The CDR3 is made up of 14 amino acids. CDR3 in amino acids: CASSRDGGPGELFF. The CDR3 nucleotides read TGTGCCAGTAGCCGAGACGGAGGACCCGGGGAGCTGTTTTTT.

The chain joins TRBV18 to TRBJ1-1, with TRBD1 identical over 8 bases. The trim removed 3 bases at V and 4 bases at J, leaving 4 bases unmatched. Per germline, CDR1 KGHSH and CDR2 LQKENI. CDR3 length: 14 residues. In nucleotides, the CDR3 is TGTGCCAGCTCACCCAGGACAGGGACCACTGAAGCTTTCTTT. This sequence encodes CASSPRTGTTEAFF. The whole variable domain, remainder taken from reference TRBV18 and TRBJ1-1, is NAGVMQNPRHLVRRRGQEARLRCSPMKGHSHVYWYRQLPEEGLKFMVYLQKENIIDESGMPKERFSAEFPKEGPSILRIQQVVRGDSAAYFCASSPRTGTTEAFFGQGTRLTVV.

This clonotype was picked up a small number of times. The chain uses TRBV13 and TRBJ1-6; maybe TRBD1 (5 bases). The V and J ends lost 2 bases and 8 bases respectively, with 7 bases between them. Germline V lookup: CDR1 PRHDT, CDR2 FYEKMQ (reference sequence). CDR3 length: 13 residues. The CDR3 DNA reads TGTGCCAGCAGCTTACAGGGCGATTCACCCCTCCACTTT. Its translation: CASSLQGDSPLHF.

The CDR3, as DNA: TGTGCCACCAGCAGAGACAGGGGGCCGGCTGAGCAGTACTTC. This translates into CATSRDRGPAEQYF. J is TRBJ2-7 and V is TRBV15, with 8 bases aligning to TRBD1. After removal of 0 bases from V and 7 bases from J, the junction contained 5 bases not matched to a gene. Germline CDR1 LNHNV, CDR2 YYDKDF (reference sequence). The CDR3 extends over 14 amino acids.